This TCR beta chain was retrieved from a study of T-cell reconstitution after alpha-beta-depleted transplantation in children. Unique molecular identifiers were incorporated during preparation of the TCRbeta library. MiXCR, applied by TCRdb to the PCR reads, yields one record per CDR3 protein. The sample includes over 150,000 distinct CDR3 sequences, approximately 6.9% of them seen just once. The V gene end was trimmed by 5 bases and the J gene end by 4 bases; junction bases not matched to a gene: 6. The germline V gene encodes CDR1 SEHNR and CDR2 FQNEAQ (reference sequence). The CDR3 sequence is 16 residues long. Study-wide points: After one year, T-cell counts and TCRbeta diversity mostly came from new T cells. After transplant, high TCRbeta diversity at day 60 in some patients arose from surviving recipient T cells and thymic progenitors. Roughly two months post-transplant, alpha-beta T cells reportedly originated from several hundred graft clones that had expanded.

This clonotype was seen at least ten times. The antigen is not known. The genes are TRBV7-9 and TRBJ2-2, with 11 bases lining up with TRBD1. The source of this sequence is a boy aged 2 to 10 with acute lymphoblastic leukemia, due to receive a stem cell transplant. Sequenced here: PBMCs, sampled before TCRalphabeta/CD19-depleted stem cell transplant. The CDR3 nucleotides are TGTGCCAGCAGCAACGTCGGGACAGGGGGCACCGGGGAGCTGTTTTTT. It encodes CASSNVGTGGTGELFF.